This is a list of T cell receptor beta chains from one sample in a study of OX40 agonist ivuxolimab in advanced cancers. Assay used: immunoSEQ multiplex PCR; TCRdb lists only in-frame clones, some missing. This table holds about 34,000 clones, approximately 80% found once. The sample here was CD4+ or CD8+ T cells sorted from blood, taken in a trial of the OX40 agonist ivuxolimab. The source of these receptors is an adult with an advanced solid tumor such as melanoma, head and neck, liver or kidney cancer. Both conserved end residues are part of each CDR3. A D gene is named only where the DNA matches it firmly. Clone size is shown for a subset of rows, as once, few, many or a class of expanded clone.

j_gene	abundance	v_gene	d_gene	CDR3nt	CDR3aa
TRBJ1-6	medium-sized	TRBV4-3	NA	TGCGCCAGCAGCCAAGTCGAGGATTCACCCCTCCACTTT	CASSQVEDSPLHF
TRBJ1-5	few	TRBV30	NA	TGTGCCTGGAGTCAAGGGGAGGGGGGATTAGGGCAGCCCCAGCATTTT	CAWSQGEGGLGQPQHF
TRBJ2-7	medium-sized	TRBV5-1	NA	TGCGCCAGCAGCTTAGGTTTGCCTCCCGAGCAGTACTTC	CASSLGLPPEQYF
TRBJ2-2	NA	TRBV2	TRBD1	TGTGCCAGCAGTAAGGGACAGATCACCGGGGAGCTGTTTTTT	CASSKGQITGELFF
TRBJ1-5	NA	TRBV9	NA	TGTGCCAGCAGCCTTCGCGGGACGACCCTTAATCAGCCCCAGCATTTT	CASSLRGTTLNQPQHF
TRBJ2-5	once	TRBV5-6	TRBD1	TGTGCCAGCAGCCAGGGACAGGGGGCCAGGAAGACCCAGTACTTC	CASSQGQGARKTQYF
TRBJ1-1	NA	TRBV7-2	NA	TGTGCCAGCAGCTTAGCCGGGGCGGTAGGGACTGAAGCTTTCTTT	CASSLAGAVGTEAFF
TRBJ2-2	NA	TRBV9	TRBD2	TGTGCCAGCAGCGTAGAGGCGGGAGACACCGGGGAGCTGTTTTTT	CASSVEAGDTGELFF
TRBJ2-2	NA	TRBV13	TRBD1	TGTGCCAGCAGCCCCCGGGACAGGGAAGGGCGGGAGCTGTTTTTT	CASSPRDREGRELFF
TRBJ1-5	NA	TRBV19	NA	TGTGCCAGCCTAGACAGGACGAGGAGGAGGCTCCATCAGCCCCAGCATTTT	CASLDRTRRRLHQPQHF
TRBJ2-7	NA	TRBV30	NA	TGTGCCTGGAGTGCCCTGGGAGCTAGCTCCTACGAGCAGTACTTC	CAWSALGASSYEQYF
TRBJ2-1	NA	TRBV11-3	TRBD1	TGTGCCAGCAGCTTAGTAGGGACAGCCGTCAATGAGCAGTTCTTC	CASSLVGTAVNEQFF
TRBJ1-1	NA	TRBV10-3	NA	TGTGCCATCAATGGCCCTAGGCGGGACACTGAAGCTTTCTTT	CAINGPRRDTEAFF
TRBJ1-1	NA	TRBV19	NA	TGTGCCAGTAGTCGGTGGGACACTGAAGCTTTCTTT	CASSRWDTEAFF
TRBJ2-5	NA	TRBV2	TRBD1	TGTGCCAGCACTCCGGGACAGAGCTACACGGGGTTACAAGAGACCCAGTACTTC	CASTPGQSYTGLQETQYF
TRBJ2-5	few	TRBV7-3	NA	TGTGCCAGCAGCTTAACGGGTACGGGGACCCAGTACTTC	CASSLTGTGTQYF
TRBJ1-6	NA	TRBV7-6	TRBD1	TGTGCCAGCAGTACCGGGACAGGCGATTCACCCCTCCACTTT	CASSTGTGDSPLHF
TRBJ1-5	NA	TRBV29-1	NA	TGCAGCGTTCGCCAGGCGATCAATCAGCCCCAGCATTTT	CSVRQAINQPQHF
TRBJ1-3	NA	TRBV15	TRBD1	TGTGCCACCAGCAGAGACAGGGGGGGAAACACCATATATTTT	CATSRDRGGNTIYF
TRBJ2-7	NA	TRBV5-6	TRBD1	TGTGCCAGCAGCCCAGGACAGGGGGTGCCTTACGAGCAGTACTTC	CASSPGQGVPYEQYF
TRBJ2-3	NA	TRBV27	TRBD1	TGTGCCAGCAGCCGGGACAGTCCTCGTTTCACAGATACGCAGTATTTT	CASSRDSPRFTDTQYF
TRBJ2-4	NA	TRBV18	NA	TGTGCCAGCTCACCAAATTCCAAAAACATTCAGTACTTC	CASSPNSKNIQYF
TRBJ1-1	NA	TRBV7-2	NA	TGTGCCAGCAGCCCAGGGACGAGGAACACTGAAGCTTTCTTT	CASSPGTRNTEAFF
TRBJ2-5	few	TRBV28	NA	TGTGCCAGCAGTCGGGCCTTGGGGGAGACCCAGTACTTC	CASSRALGETQYF
TRBJ2-5	NA	TRBV5-1	NA	TGCGCCAGCAGCTTGGCCGGTGACCGTCGGGAGACCCAGTACTTC	CASSLAGDRRETQYF
TRBJ2-2	few	TRBV7-3	TRBD2	TGTGCCAGCAGCTTGACTAGCGGGAACACCGGGGAGCTGTTTTTT	CASSLTSGNTGELFF
TRBJ1-1	NA	TRBV11-3	NA	TGTGCCAGCAGATTCGACCGCGGAGGGGACACTGAAGCTTTCTTT	CASRFDRGGDTEAFF
TRBJ2-3	once	TRBV7-2	NA	TGTGCCAGCAGCTTAGCGGCCCGGACAGATACGCAGTATTTT	CASSLAARTDTQYF
TRBJ1-3	NA	TRBV19	NA	TGTGCCAGTAGGGGTTCTGGAAACACCATATATTTT	CASRGSGNTIYF
TRBJ2-2	few	TRBV7-9	NA	TGTGCCAGCAGCTTAAATTCACCTTCTGTCGGGGAGCTGTTTTTT	CASSLNSPSVGELFF
TRBJ1-2	NA	TRBV7-2	TRBD1	TGTGCCAGCAGCTCACAGGGGGGTGGCTACACCTTC	CASSSQGGGYTF
TRBJ2-5	NA	TRBV4-2	NA	TGTGCCAGCAGCCAAGACTCGGGAGTCTCAGAGACCCAGTACTTC	CASSQDSGVSETQYF
TRBJ1-1	NA	TRBV18	NA	TGTGCCAGCTCACCAGGGGGGGACACTGAAGCTTTCTTT	CASSPGGDTEAFF
TRBJ1-1	NA	TRBV7-9	NA	TGTGCCAGCAGCCTCATCGCGTTCGCGGAGGAGGCTGAAGCTTTCTTT	CASSLIAFAEEAEAFF
TRBJ2-5	NA	TRBV30	TRBD2	TGTGCCTGGAGTACTAGCGCCGAGACCCAGTACTTC	CAWSTSAETQYF
TRBJ1-5	NA	TRBV6-6	TRBD1	TGTGCCAGTTGTCCTCAGGGGGAAGGACCCCAGCATTTT	CASCPQGEGPQHF
TRBJ1-3	NA	TRBV20-1	NA	TGCAGTGCTAGAGGGGGAAACACCATATATTTT	CSARGGNTIYF
TRBJ1-2	NA	TRBV29-1	TRBD1	TGCAGCGTTGAAGTGGACAGGGGGCGAGGTGGCTACACCTTC	CSVEVDRGRGGYTF
TRBJ1-2	NA	TRBV9	TRBD1	TGTGCCAGCAGCGTCGATCCACAGGGGGATGGCTACACCTTC	CASSVDPQGDGYTF